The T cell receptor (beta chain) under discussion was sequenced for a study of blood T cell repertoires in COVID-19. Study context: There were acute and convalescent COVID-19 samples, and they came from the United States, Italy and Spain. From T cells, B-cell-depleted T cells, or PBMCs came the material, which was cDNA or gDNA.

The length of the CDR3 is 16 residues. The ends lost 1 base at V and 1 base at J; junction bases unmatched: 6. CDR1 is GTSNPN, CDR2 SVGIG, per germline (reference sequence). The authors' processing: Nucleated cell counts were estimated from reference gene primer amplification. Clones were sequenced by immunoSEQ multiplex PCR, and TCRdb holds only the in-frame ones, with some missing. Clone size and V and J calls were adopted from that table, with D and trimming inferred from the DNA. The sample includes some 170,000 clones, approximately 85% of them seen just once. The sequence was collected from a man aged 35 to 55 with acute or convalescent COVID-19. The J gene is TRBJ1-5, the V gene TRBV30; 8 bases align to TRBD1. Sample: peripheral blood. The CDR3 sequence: CAWSAGGSGSNQPQHF. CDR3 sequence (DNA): TGTGCCTGGAGTGCAGGGGGCTCAGGGAGCAATCAGCCCCAGCATTTT.